These 16 T cell receptor beta chains came from one sample sequenced in a study of shared clonotypes between healthy human individuals. TCRdb's table, derived via immunoSEQ multiplex PCR, lists solely in-frame clones and lacks some. The data contain about 1 million clones, 60% to 80% of them singletons. The sequencing input was memory CD4+ T cells sorted from blood. The subset: CD45RA-negative fraction. Receptors originate from a man in his late teens or twenties in good health.

This rearrangement joins TRBV7-9 to TRBJ2-7, with 11 bases aligning to TRBD2. This CDR3 comprises 18 residues. Trimming took 1 base from V and 5 from J; bases not matched to a gene: 13. From germline, CDR1 is SEHNR and CDR2 FQNEAQ (reference sequence). This CDR3 is CASSLVLLAGGPTDEQYF. The DNA for the CDR3 is TGTGCCAGCAGCTTAGTCCTCCTAGCGGGGGGTCCCACGGACGAGCAGTACTTC.

This chain uses TRBV28 with TRBJ2-6, with TRBD2 as a possible D gene (5 bases). The CDR3 covers 17 residues. The V gene lost 6 bases and the J gene lost 1 base, with 16 bases spanning the gap. The V gene's germline CDR1 is MDHEN and CDR2 SYDVKM. This CDR3 reads CASRPAGLNSGANVLTF. The CDR3, as DNA: TGTGCCAGCAGGCCCGCCGGACTGAATTCTGGGGCCAACGTCCTGACTTTC.

The J gene is TRBJ1-4, the V gene TRBV7-8; D is unresolved. CDR1 is SGHVS and CDR2 is FQNEAQ in the germline V gene. This CDR3 is built from 14 residues. V was clipped by 1 base and J by 3 bases, with 6 bases between them. The CDR3 nucleotides are TGTGCCAGCAGCTTAGGGGTCCCTAATGAAAAACTGTTTTTT. This translates into CASSLGVPNEKLFF.

This chain connects TRBV15 to TRBJ2-3; TRBD2 matches at 11 bases. This CDR3 comprises 17 residues. V was pared by 0 bases and J by 5 bases, with 7 bases of the junction left unmatched. Germline values: CDR1 LNHNV, CDR2 YYDKDF (reference sequence). CDR3 region: CATSRDRGLAGLDTQYF. CDR3 bases: TGTGCCACCAGCAGAGATCGCGGACTAGCGGGCTTAGATACGCAGTATTTT. Using reference TRBV15 and TRBJ2-3 for the parts outside the CDR3, the full variable domain is DAMVIQNPRYQVTQFGKPVTLSCSQTLNHNVMYWYQQKSSQAPKLLFHYYDKDFNNEADTPDNFQSRRPNTSFCFLDIRSPGLGDTAMYLCATSRDRGLAGLDTQYFGPGTRLTVL.

The chain combines TRBV11-2 with TRBJ2-7; D is ambiguous. The germline V and J ends were trimmed by 5 bases and 0 bases, with 20 bases remaining between them. Per the germline V gene, CDR1 is SGHAT and CDR2 is FQNNGV. The CDR3 has 17 residues. This chain's CDR3 is CASSAKTNRRLSYEQYF. The CDR3 DNA follows: TGTGCCAGCAGCGCCAAAACGAACAGACGACTCTCCTACGAGCAGTACTTC. Supplemented by reference TRBV11-2 and TRBJ2-7, the full variable domain reads EAGVAQSPRYKIIEKRQSVAFWCNPISGHATLYWYQQILGQGPKLLIQFQNNGVVDDSQLPKDRFSAERLKGVDSTLKIQPAKLEDSAVYLCASSAKTNRRLSYEQYFGPGTRLTVT.

The rearrangement joins TRBV6-6 to TRBJ1-1; 7 nucleotides align to TRBD1. CDR3 length equals 15 residues. After removal of 5 bases from V and 1 base from J, the junction contained 7 bases not matched to a gene. The V gene's germline CDR1 is MNHNY and CDR2 SVGAGI (reference sequence). DNA of the CDR3: TGTGCCAGCAGTAAGGACAGGAGGGAGAACACTGAAGCTTTCTTT. It codes for CASSKDRRENTEAFF.

The chain is built from TRBV5-6 and TRBJ2-1; TRBD2 aligns across 11 bases. This CDR3 is built from 13 residues. Trimming took 5 bases from V and 7 from J; bases not matched to a gene: 2. Looked up from germline, CDR1 is SGHDT and CDR2 is YYEEEE. CDR3 nucleotides: TGTGCCAGCAGTTGGACTAGCGGGAATGAGCAGTTCTTC. The encoded protein is CASSWTSGNEQFF.

The V and J genes are TRBV2 and TRBJ2-7; 7 positions match TRBD1. Germline CDR1 reads SNHLY; CDR2 reads FYNNEI. The CDR3 loop spans 17 amino acids. V was clipped by 5 bases and J by 6 bases; unmatched bases: 19. The CDR3 region is CASSPRQGLAVRIEQYF. The CDR3 DNA is TGTGCCAGCAGTCCCAGACAGGGTTTGGCCGTTCGGATCGAGCAGTACTTC. Based on the CDR3 plus reference TRBV2 and TRBJ2-7, the full variable domain is EPEVTQTPSHQVTQMGQEVILRCVPISNHLYFYWYRQILGQKVEFLVSFYNNEISEKSEIFDDQFSVERPDGSNFTLKIRSTKLEDSAMYFCASSPRQGLAVRIEQYFGPGTRLTVT.

The chain is built from TRBV13 and TRBJ2-7; D uncertain. V lost 6 bases, J lost 7 bases, and 28 bases lay in between. This CDR3 spans 17 amino acids. Germline values: CDR1 PRHDT, CDR2 FYEKMQ (reference sequence). This chain's CDR3 is CASSRNGRNFPLREQYF. The CDR3 DNA reads TGTGCCAGCAGTCGAAATGGTCGCAACTTCCCGTTACGGGAGCAGTACTTC.

This clone showed up just once. Here the CDR3 DNA reads TGTGCCAGCAGTGATAATTTGGGCGCGGTTCAAGAGACCCAGTACTTC. Its translation: CASSDNLGAVQETQYF. The chain links TRBV2 to TRBJ2-5; D gene ambiguous. V was shortened by 3 bases and J by 2 bases, with 16 bases between the two germline ends. The CDR3 is made up of 16 amino acids. The V gene's germline CDR1 is SNHLY and CDR2 FYNNEI.

The chain combines TRBV28 with TRBJ2-7; D ambiguous. The CDR3 is 10 residues long. Germline values: CDR1 MDHEN, CDR2 SYDVKM. V was clipped by 5 bases and J by 5 bases, with 4 bases between them. For the CDR3, the DNA is TGTGCCAGCAGTGACAACGAGCAGTACTTC. Amino acid sequence: CASSDNEQYF. Variable domain in full (rest from reference TRBV28 and TRBJ2-7): DVKVTQSSRYLVKRTGEKVFLECVQDMDHENMFWYRQDPGLGLRLIYFSYDVKMKEKGDIPEGYSVSREKKERFSLILESASTNQTSMYLCASSDNEQYFGPGTRLTVT.

This clone was picked up one time. The chain has TRBV7-9 and TRBJ2-7, with unresolved D. V lost 5 bases, J lost 1 base, and 6 bases lay in between. The CDR3 is 12 amino acids. Germline V lookup: CDR1 SEHNR, CDR2 FQNEAQ (reference sequence). The CDR3 here is CASSAASYEQYF. CDR3 bases: TGTGCCAGCAGCGCGGCATCCTACGAGCAGTACTTC. Full variable domain (missing parts from reference TRBV7-9 and TRBJ2-7): DTGVSQNPRHKITKRGQNVTFRCDPISEHNRLYWYRQTLGQGPEFLTYFQNEAQLEKSRLLSDRFSAERPKGSFSTLEIQRTEQGDSAMYLCASSAASYEQYFGPGTRLTVT.

This chain connects TRBV6-1 to TRBJ2-5; TRBD2 matches at 9 bases. The J segment lost 7 bases and the V segment lost 6 bases, leaving 6 bases of the junction unmatched. The CDR3 is made up of 13 amino acids. The germline V gene encodes CDR1 MNHNS and CDR2 SASEGT. The CDR3 spells CASRSSGAPTQYF. Here the CDR3 DNA reads TGTGCCAGCAGGTCTAGCGGGGCCCCGACCCAGTACTTC.

This clone was found a few times. The CDR3 region is CASSSFGTSGRNEQFF. DNA of the CDR3: TGTGCCAGCAGTTCTTTTGGGACTAGCGGGAGAAATGAGCAGTTCTTC. The chain joins TRBV27 to TRBJ2-1; TRBD2 matches at 14 bases. The germline V gene encodes CDR1 MNHEY and CDR2 SMNVEV (reference sequence). The CDR3 consists of 16 residues. The trim removed 4 bases at V and 7 bases at J, leaving 6 bases unmatched.

This clone was counted a few times. The J gene is TRBJ2-1, the V gene TRBV2; D ambiguous. The V end lost 6 bases, the J end lost 0 bases, and 18 bases lay between the germline ends. CDR3 length equals 17 residues. Looked up from germline, CDR1 is SNHLY and CDR2 is FYNNEI. The CDR3 loop reads CASRGIFMTSSYNEQFF. The CDR3 DNA is TGTGCCAGCAGGGGAATATTTATGACGAGCTCCTACAATGAGCAGTTCTTC.

The V call is TRBV7-6, the J call TRBJ2-1, with D perhaps TRBD1 (7 bases). V gave up 1 base and J gave up 7 bases, with 14 bases separating them. CDR1 is SGHVS, CDR2 FNYEAQ, per germline. The CDR3 extends over 15 amino acids. Written as DNA, the CDR3 is TGTGCCAGCAGCTTAGTGGGGGGACAGCGGAATGAGCAGTTCTTC. Residues: CASSLVGGQRNEQFF.